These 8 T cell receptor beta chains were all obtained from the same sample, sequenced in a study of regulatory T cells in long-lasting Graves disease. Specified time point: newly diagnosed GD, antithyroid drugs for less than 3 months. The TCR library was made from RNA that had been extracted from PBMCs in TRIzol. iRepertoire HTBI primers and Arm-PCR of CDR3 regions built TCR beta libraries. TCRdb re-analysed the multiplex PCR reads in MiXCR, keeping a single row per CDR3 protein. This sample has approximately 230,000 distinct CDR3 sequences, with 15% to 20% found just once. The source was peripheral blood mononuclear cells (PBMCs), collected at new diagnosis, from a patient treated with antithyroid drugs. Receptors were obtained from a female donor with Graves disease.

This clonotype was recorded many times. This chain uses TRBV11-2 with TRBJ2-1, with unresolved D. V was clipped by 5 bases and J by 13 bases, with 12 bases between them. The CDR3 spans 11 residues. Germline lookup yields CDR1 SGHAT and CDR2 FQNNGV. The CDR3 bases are TGTGCCAGCAGCCCTGGGCCGTCTCAGTTCTTC. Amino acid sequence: CASSPGPSQFF.

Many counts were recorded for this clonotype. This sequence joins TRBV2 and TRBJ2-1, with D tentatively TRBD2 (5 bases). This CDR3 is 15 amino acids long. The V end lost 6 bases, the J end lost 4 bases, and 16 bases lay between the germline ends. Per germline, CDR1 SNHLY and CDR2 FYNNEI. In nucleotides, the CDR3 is TGTGCCAGCAGGGTTCCCAGCGGATTATACAATGAGCAGTTCTTC. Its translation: CASRVPSGLYNEQFF.

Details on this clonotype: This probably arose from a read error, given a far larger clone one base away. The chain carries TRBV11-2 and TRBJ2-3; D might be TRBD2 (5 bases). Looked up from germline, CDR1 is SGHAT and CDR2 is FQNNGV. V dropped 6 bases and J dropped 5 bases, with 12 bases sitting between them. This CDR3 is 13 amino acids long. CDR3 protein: CASSPDGEDTQYF. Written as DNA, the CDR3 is TGTGCCAGCAGTCCGGACGGGGAAGATACGCAGTATTTT.

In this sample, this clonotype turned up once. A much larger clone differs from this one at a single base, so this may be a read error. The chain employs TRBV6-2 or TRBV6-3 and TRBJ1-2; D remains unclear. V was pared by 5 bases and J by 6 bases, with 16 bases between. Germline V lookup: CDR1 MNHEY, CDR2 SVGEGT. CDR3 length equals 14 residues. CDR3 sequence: CASSPREDSHGYTF. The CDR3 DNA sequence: TGTGCCAGCAGTCCCCGAGAAGATAGCCATGGCTACACCTTC.

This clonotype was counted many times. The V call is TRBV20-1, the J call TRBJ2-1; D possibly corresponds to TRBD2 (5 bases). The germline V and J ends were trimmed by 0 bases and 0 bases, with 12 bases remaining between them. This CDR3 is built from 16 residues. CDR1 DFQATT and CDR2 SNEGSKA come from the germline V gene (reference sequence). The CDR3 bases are TGCAGTGCTAGAGAAATCGAGCGGAGCTCCTACAATGAGCAGTTCTTC. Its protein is CSAREIERSSYNEQFF.

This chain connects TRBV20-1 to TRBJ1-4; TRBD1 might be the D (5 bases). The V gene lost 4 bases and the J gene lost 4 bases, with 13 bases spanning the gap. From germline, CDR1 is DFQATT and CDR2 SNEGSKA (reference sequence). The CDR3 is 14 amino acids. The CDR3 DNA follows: TGCAGTGCTAAGGGGAGGCTGGGTAATGAAAAACTGTTTTTT. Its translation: CSAKGRLGNEKLFF.

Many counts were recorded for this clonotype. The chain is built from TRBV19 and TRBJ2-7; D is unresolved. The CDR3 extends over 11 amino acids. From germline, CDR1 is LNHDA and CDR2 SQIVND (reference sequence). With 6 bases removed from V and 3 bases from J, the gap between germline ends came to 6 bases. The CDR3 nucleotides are TGTGCCAGTAGGAAAGGCTACGAGCAGTACTTC. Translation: CASRKGYEQYF.

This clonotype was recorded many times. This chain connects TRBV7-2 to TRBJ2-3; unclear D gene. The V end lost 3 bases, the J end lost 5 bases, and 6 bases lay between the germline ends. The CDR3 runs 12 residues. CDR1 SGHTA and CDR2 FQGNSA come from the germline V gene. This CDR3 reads CASSLSRDTQYF. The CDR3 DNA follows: TGTGCCAGCAGCTTGTCTAGAGATACGCAGTATTTT.